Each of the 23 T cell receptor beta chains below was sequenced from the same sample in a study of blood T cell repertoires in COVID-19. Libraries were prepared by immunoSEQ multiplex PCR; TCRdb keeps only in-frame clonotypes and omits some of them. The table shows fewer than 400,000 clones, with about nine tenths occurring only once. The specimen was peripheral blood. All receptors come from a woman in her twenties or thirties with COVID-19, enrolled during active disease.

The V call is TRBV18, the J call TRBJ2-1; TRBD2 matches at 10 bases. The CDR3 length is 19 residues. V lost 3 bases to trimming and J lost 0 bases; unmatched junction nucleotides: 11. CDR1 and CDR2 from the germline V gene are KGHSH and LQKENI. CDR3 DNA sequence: TGTGCCAGCTCACCCCAGGGGACTAGCGTTACTAGCTCCTACAATGAGCAGTTCTTC. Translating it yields CASSPQGTSVTSSYNEQFF. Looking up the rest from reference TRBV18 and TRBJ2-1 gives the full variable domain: NAGVMQNPRHLVRRRGQEARLRCSPMKGHSHVYWYRQLPEEGLKFMVYLQKENIIDESGMPKERFSAEFPKEGPSILRIQQVVRGDSAAYFCASSPQGTSVTSSYNEQFFGPGTRLTVL.

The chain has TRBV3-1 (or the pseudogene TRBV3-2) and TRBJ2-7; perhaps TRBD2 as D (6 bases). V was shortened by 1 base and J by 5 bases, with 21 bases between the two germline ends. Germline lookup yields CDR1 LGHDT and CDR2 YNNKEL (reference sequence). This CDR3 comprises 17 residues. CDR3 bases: TGTGCCAGCAGCCAAGGTCCTTTAGCGGCCCTTCGGGACGAGCAGTACTTC. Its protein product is CASSQGPLAALRDEQYF.

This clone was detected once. CDR3 region: CATSRDRGTPDGNQPQHF. Here the CDR3 DNA reads TGTGCCACCAGCAGAGATCGGGGGACCCCAGATGGCAATCAGCCCCAGCATTTT. The V call is TRBV15, the J call TRBJ1-5; tentatively, D is TRBD1 (5 bases). The CDR3 loop spans 18 amino acids. The V gene's germline CDR1 is LNHNV and CDR2 YYDKDF (reference sequence). Trimming left V 0 bases short and J 2 bases short, with 17 bases between.

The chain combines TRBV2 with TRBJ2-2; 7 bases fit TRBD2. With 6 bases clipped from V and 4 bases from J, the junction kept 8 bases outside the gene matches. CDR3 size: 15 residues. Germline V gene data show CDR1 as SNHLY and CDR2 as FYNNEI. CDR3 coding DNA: TGTGCCAGCAGGGCGACTAGCAGAGGCACCGGGGAGCTGTTTTTT. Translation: CASRATSRGTGELFF.

The CDR3 DNA is TGTGCCAGCAGCCGTAGCGGGAGAGAGTCCTACGAGCAGTACTTC. Translated, it gives CASSRSGRESYEQYF. The chain has TRBV28 and TRBJ2-7; 9 bases map to TRBD2. This CDR3 has 15 amino acids. The V gene's germline CDR1 is MDHEN and CDR2 SYDVKM. Trimming at V came to 6 bases and at J to 1 base, leaving 7 bases not matched to a gene.

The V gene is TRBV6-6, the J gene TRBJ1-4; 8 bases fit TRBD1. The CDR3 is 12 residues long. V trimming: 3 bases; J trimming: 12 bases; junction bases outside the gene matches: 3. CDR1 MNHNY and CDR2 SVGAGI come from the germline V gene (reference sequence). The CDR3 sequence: CASSYVRGQLFF. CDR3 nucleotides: TGTGCCAGCAGTTATGTCAGGGGGCAACTGTTTTTT.

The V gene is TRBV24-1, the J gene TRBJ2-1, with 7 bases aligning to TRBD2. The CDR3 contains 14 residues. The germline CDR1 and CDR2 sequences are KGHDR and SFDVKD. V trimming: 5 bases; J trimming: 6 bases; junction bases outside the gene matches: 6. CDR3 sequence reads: CATSGWGGGNEQFF. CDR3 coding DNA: TGTGCCACCAGTGGTTGGGGGGGAGGCAATGAGCAGTTCTTC.

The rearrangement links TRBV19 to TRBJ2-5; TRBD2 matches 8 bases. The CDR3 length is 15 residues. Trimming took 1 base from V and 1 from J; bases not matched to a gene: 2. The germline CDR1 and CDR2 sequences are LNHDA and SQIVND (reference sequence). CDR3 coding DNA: TGTGCCAGTAGTATAGGGACTAGCCTCCAAGAGACCCAGTACTTC. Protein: CASSIGTSLQETQYF.

CDR3 amino acids: CASSVGTGADTQYF. CDR3 bases: TGTGCCAGCAGCGTTGGGACAGGGGCGGATACGCAGTATTTT. The chain couples TRBV9 to TRBJ2-3; 10 nucleotides align to TRBD1. V lost 2 bases, J lost 6 bases, and 3 bases stayed unmatched. This CDR3 comprises 14 residues. The germline V gene has CDR1 SGDLS and CDR2 YYNGEE. The full variable domain, rest sourced from reference TRBV9 and TRBJ2-3, is DSGVTQTPKHLITATGQRVTLRCSPRSGDLSVYWYQQSLDQGLQFLIQYYNGEERAKGNILERFSAQQFPDLHSELNLSSLELGDSALYFCASSVGTGADTQYFGPGTRLTVL.

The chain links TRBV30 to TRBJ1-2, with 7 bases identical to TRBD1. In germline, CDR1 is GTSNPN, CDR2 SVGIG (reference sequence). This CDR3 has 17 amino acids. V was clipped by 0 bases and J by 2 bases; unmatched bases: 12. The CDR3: CAWSVWTGGGWNYGYTF. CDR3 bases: TGTGCCTGGAGTGTATGGACAGGTGGCGGATGGAACTATGGCTACACCTTC.

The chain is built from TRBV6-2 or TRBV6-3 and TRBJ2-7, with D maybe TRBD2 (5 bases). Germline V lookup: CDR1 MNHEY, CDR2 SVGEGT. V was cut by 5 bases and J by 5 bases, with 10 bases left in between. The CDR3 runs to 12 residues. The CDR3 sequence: CASSRGIDEQYF. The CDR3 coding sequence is TGTGCCAGCAGTCGGGGAATTGACGAGCAGTACTTC.

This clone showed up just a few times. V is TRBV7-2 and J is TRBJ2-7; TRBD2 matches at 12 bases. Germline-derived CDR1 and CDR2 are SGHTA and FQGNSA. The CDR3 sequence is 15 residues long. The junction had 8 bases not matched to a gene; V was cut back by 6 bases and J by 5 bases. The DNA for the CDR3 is TGTGCCAGCAGGGGGAGACTAGCGGGAGTCAACGAGCAGTACTTC. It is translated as CASRGRLAGVNEQYF.

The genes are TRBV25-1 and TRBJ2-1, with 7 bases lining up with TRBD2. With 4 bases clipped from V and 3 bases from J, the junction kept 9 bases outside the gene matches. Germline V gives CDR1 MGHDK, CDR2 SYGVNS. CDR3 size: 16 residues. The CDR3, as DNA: TGTGCCAGCAGTGCGGGACTAACCATTAACTACAATGAGCAGTTCTTC. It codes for CASSAGLTINYNEQFF.

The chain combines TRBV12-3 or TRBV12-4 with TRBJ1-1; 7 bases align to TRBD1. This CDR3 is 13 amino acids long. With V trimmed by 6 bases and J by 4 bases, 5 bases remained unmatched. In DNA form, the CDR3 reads TGTGCCAGCAGCCCTACAGGGGCCACTGAAGCTTTCTTT. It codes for CASSPTGATEAFF.

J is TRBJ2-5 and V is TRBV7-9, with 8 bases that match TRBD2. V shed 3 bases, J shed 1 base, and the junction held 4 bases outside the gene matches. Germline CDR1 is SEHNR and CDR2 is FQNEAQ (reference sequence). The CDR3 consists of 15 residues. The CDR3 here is CASSFWTSLQETQYF. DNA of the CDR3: TGTGCCAGCAGCTTTTGGACTAGCCTCCAAGAGACCCAGTACTTC.

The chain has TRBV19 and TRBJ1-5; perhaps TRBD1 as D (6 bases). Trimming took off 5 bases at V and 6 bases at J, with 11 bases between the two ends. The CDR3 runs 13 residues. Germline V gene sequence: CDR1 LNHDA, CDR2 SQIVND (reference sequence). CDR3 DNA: TGTGCCAGTAGTGGGGGGGGGCCTCAGCCCCAGCATTTT. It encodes CASSGGGPQPQHF.

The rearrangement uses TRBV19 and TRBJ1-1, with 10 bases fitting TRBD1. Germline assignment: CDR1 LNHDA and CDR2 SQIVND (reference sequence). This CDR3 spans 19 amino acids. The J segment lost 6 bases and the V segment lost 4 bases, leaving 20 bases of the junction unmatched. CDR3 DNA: TGTGCCAGTAGTACTCGACGACAGGGGGCGAAGGTCGGGGGAGCTGAAGCTTTCTTT. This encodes CASSTRRQGAKVGGAEAFF.

The CDR3: CASRTPQETQYF. CDR3 bases: TGTGCCAGCAGGACACCACAAGAGACCCAGTACTTC. The chain links TRBV28 to TRBJ2-5, with D hard to call. Germline V gives CDR1 MDHEN, CDR2 SYDVKM. There are 12 residues in the CDR3. V dropped 6 bases and J dropped 2 bases, with 7 bases sitting between them.

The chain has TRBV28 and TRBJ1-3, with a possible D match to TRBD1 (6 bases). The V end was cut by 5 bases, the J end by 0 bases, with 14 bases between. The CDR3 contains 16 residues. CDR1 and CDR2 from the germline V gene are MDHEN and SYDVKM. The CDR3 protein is CASSRLGAGSGNTIYF. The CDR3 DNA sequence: TGTGCCAGCAGTCGCCTGGGGGCAGGCTCTGGAAACACCATATATTTT.

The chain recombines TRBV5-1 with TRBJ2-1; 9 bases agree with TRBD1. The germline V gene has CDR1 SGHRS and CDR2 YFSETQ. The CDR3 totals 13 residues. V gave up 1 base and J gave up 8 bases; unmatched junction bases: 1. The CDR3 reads CASSLTGGDEQFF. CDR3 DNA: TGCGCCAGCAGCTTGACAGGGGGCGATGAGCAGTTCTTC.

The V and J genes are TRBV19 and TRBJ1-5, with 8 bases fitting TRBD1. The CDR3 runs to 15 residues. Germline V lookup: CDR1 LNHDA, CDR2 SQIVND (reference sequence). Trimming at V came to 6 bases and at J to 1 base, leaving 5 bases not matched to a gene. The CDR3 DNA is TGTGCCAGTAGCCCCGGGACAGGCAGCAATCAGCCCCAGCATTTT. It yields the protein CASSPGTGSNQPQHF.

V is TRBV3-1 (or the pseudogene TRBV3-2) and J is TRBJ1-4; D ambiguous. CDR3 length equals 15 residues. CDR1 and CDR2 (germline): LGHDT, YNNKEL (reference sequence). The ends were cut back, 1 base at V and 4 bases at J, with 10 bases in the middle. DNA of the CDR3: TGTGCCAGCAGCCAAGTTTCGGTACTTAATGAAAAACTGTTTTTT. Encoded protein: CASSQVSVLNEKLFF.

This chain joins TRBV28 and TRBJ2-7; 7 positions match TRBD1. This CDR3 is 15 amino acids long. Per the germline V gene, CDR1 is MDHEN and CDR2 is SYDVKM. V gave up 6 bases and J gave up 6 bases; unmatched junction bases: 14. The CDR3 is CASSSGQTTVGEQYF. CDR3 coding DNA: TGTGCCAGCAGCTCGGGACAGACGACGGTGGGCGAGCAGTACTTC.